A selection of T cell receptor beta chains follows, all from one sample in a study of blood T cells in healthy people across ages. TCRdb re-analysed the 5' RACE reads in MiXCR, keeping a single row per CDR3 protein. The data hold about 1.4 million distinct CDR3 sequences, with almost 60% observed a single time. The sequenced material came from blood. The origin of the receptors is a man between 18 and 29 years old in good health. The CDR3 runs from the conserved cysteine through the conserved F or W. D genes are given only for firm matches. Expanded clones are given a class, and other clones once, few, many or no size at all.

d_call	v_call	clone_size	j_call	cdr3_nt	cdr3_aa
NA	TRBV15	NA	TRBJ1-2	TGTGCCACCAGCAGGGATACCTGGGACTCTGGCTACACCTTC	CATSRDTWDSGYTF
NA	TRBV20-1	few	TRBJ2-7	TGCAGTGCTAGAGATCTGGACACCTCCTACGAGCAGTACTTC	CSARDLDTSYEQYF
TRBD2	TRBV6-5	NA	TRBJ2-1	TGTGCCAGCAGTAGTGGGACTAGCGGGAGTGGGAGTGAGCAGTTCTTC	CASSSGTSGSGSEQFF
NA	TRBV10-3	NA	TRBJ1-1	TGTGCCATCAGTGACAGGCGAAAGAACACTGAAGCTTTCTTT	CAISDRRKNTEAFF
TRBD1	TRBV4-2	NA	TRBJ2-4	TGTGCCAGCAGACAAGGACAGGGGGATCAGTACTTC	CASRQGQGDQYF
NA	TRBV7-7	few	TRBJ2-3	TGTGCTAGCAGCCAAGGGACCCGCAGTACAGATACGCAGTATTTT	CASSQGTRSTDTQYF
NA	TRBV7-6	NA	TRBJ2-7	TGTGCCAGCAGCTTATGGCTTCCCTCAGACCCAGACTACGAGCAGTACTTC	CASSLWLPSDPDYEQYF
TRBD2	TRBV4-2	NA	TRBJ2-7	TGTGCCAGCAGCCAACGCCCCGGACTAGGGATCCACGAGCAGTACTTC	CASSQRPGLGIHEQYF
NA	TRBV27	NA	TRBJ1-2	TGTGCCAGCAGTTTATCAGTCGCCGTCCCCTATGGCTACACCTTC	CASSLSVAVPYGYTF
NA	TRBV13	NA	TRBJ1-1	TGTGCCAGCAGCTTAGGGCGGGGAACAACTGAAGCTTTCTTT	CASSLGRGTTEAFF
TRBD1	TRBV7-6	few	TRBJ1-2	TGTGCCAGCAGCAAGGACAGGGGGGATGGCTACACCTTC	CASSKDRGDGYTF
NA	TRBV20-1	few	TRBJ2-7	TGCAGTGCTAGAGATAGGACGGTACCCTACGAGCAGTACTTC	CSARDRTVPYEQYF
NA	TRBV13	NA	TRBJ2-7	TGTGCCAGCAGCATAACCCCAGCGAGCTCCTACGAGCAGTACTTC	CASSITPASSYEQYF
TRBD1	TRBV6-6	few	TRBJ2-3	TGTGCCAGCAGCCGACAGGGGACAGGGACAGATACGCAGTATTTT	CASSRQGTGTDTQYF
NA	TRBV4-1	NA	TRBJ2-7	TGCGCCAGCAGCCATGCCGGAAAAGTCCCCTACGAGCAGTACTTC	CASSHAGKVPYEQYF
TRBD1	TRBV27	few	TRBJ2-7	TGTGCCAGCAGGATGACAGGGGCCTACGAGCAGTACTTC	CASRMTGAYEQYF
NA	TRBV7-2	NA	TRBJ2-4	TGTGCCAGCAGCTTTCGCGTCTTCGACATTCAGTACTTC	CASSFRVFDIQYF
TRBD2	TRBV20-1	NA	TRBJ2-1	TGCAGTGCTAGGCGGGGCCGGGGGGGTGAGCGGTTCTTC	CSARRGRGGERFF